The 10 T cell receptor beta chains in this list originate from one sample, sequenced in a study of cytomegalovirus exposure and HLA in healthy donors. Researchers ran the PCR with 60 Vbeta and 13 Jbeta primers. This table comes from immunoSEQ multiplex PCR, and its TCRdb copy is limited to in-frame clones, with some not included. Of roughly 84,000 clones in the sample, less than 85% were seen once. Sequenced: PBMCs. Receptor source: a human donor in good health.

The rearrangement uses TRBV7-6 and TRBJ2-3; 9 positions match TRBD2. The length of the CDR3 is 18 residues. Germline-derived CDR1 and CDR2 are SGHVS and FNYEAQ. V trimming: 1 base; J trimming: 6 bases; junction bases outside the gene matches: 14. The CDR3 bases are TGTGCCAGCAGCTTAGGGTCGGGCGGGGGGGCCAATGGGGATACGCAGTATTTT. It codes for CASSLGSGGGANGDTQYF. Complete variable domain (other parts from reference TRBV7-6 and TRBJ2-3): GAGVSQSPRYKVTKRGQDVALRCDPISGHVSLYWYRQALGQGPEFLTYFNYEAQQDKSGLPNDRFSAERPEGSISTLTIQRTEQRDSAMYRCASSLGSGGGANGDTQYFGPGTRLTVL.

The DNA for the CDR3 is TGTGCCAGCTCACCACTACCTTTAGCTAACTATGGCTACACCTTC. This gives the protein CASSPLPLANYGYTF. The rearrangement joins TRBV18 to TRBJ1-2, with D hard to call. CDR3 length: 15 amino acids. In germline, CDR1 is KGHSH, CDR2 LQKENI. Trimming took 1 base from V and 0 from J, leaving 9 bases between them. The whole variable domain, remainder taken from reference TRBV18 and TRBJ1-2, is NAGVMQNPRHLVRRRGQEARLRCSPMKGHSHVYWYRQLPEEGLKFMVYLQKENIIDESGMPKERFSAEFPKEGPSILRIQQVVRGDSAAYFCASSPLPLANYGYTFGSGTRLTVV.

The CDR3 here is CASSSRGGGGDKTQYF. The CDR3 nucleotides read TGTGCCAGCAGCTCCCGGGGGGGCGGGGGGGATAAGACCCAGTACTTC. The V and J genes are TRBV7-2 and TRBJ2-5, with 9 bases lining up with TRBD2. There are 16 residues in the CDR3. Germline values: CDR1 SGHTA, CDR2 FQGNSA. Germline trimming cut 4 bases from V and 6 bases from J; bases unmatched to any gene: 12.

This chain connects TRBV21-1 to TRBJ2-6; the D segment call TRBD1 is taken from the table without a DNA check. TRBV21-1 is a pseudogene locus. This CDR3 is 19 amino acids long. CDR3 coding DNA: TGTGCCAGCAGCAAAATATACCGGACAGGGAGCTCTGGGGCCAACGTCCTGACTTTC. Its translation: CASSKIYRTGSSGANVLTF.

This clone turned up a few times. The J gene is TRBJ2-2, the V gene TRBV2, with a possible D match to TRBD1 (6 bases). Germline V CDR1 and CDR2: SNHLY, FYNNEI. There are 14 residues in the CDR3. Trimming removed 6 bases at V and 5 bases at J, with 13 bases between. The CDR3 is CASSQDSQTGELFF. The DNA for the CDR3 is TGTGCCAGCAGCCAGGACAGCCAGACCGGGGAGCTGTTTTTT.

V usage is TRBV7-2 and J usage is TRBJ2-5; D unclear. In germline, CDR1 is SGHTA, CDR2 FQGNSA. V gave up 2 bases and J gave up 5 bases, with 15 bases separating them. This CDR3 spans 15 amino acids. CDR3 loop: CASSLMGLNSETQYF. The CDR3 bases are TGTGCCAGCAGCTTAATGGGCCTTAATTCGGAGACCCAGTACTTC.

The chain uses TRBV2 and TRBJ1-2; TRBD1 is a possible D gene (5 bases). From germline, CDR1 is SNHLY and CDR2 FYNNEI. The V gene lost 3 bases and the J gene lost 6 bases, with 14 bases spanning the gap. The CDR3 spans 14 residues. The CDR3 nucleotides are TGTGCCAGCAGTGACGGACAAGCTGTTCATGGCTACACCTTC. Translation gives CASSDGQAVHGYTF.

The gene calls are TRBV5-4 and TRBJ2-1; 9 bases fit TRBD2. Germline V CDR1 and CDR2: SGHNT, YYREEE (reference sequence). This CDR3 has 15 amino acids. The J segment lost 3 bases and the V segment lost 5 bases, leaving 6 bases of the junction unmatched. For the CDR3, the DNA is TGTGCCAGCAGTGCAGCGGGGGGTTACTACAATGAGCAGTTCTTC. Amino acid sequence: CASSAAGGYYNEQFF. Full variable domain (remainder filled in from reference TRBV5-4 and TRBJ2-1): ETGVTQSPTHLIKTRGQQVTLRCSSQSGHNTVSWYQQALGQGPQFIFQYYREEENGRGNFPPRFSGLQFPNYSSELNVNALELDDSALYLCASSAAGGYYNEQFFGPGTRLTVL.

This clone was detected a few times. The gene calls are TRBV5-1 and TRBJ1-2, with D maybe TRBD1 (5 bases). Trimming cost V 4 bases and J 0 bases, with 10 bases left between them. Germline values: CDR1 SGHRS, CDR2 YFSETQ. The CDR3 is 14 residues long. The CDR3 nucleotides read TGCGCCAGCAGCGCCACAGGATCTAACTATGGCTACACCTTC. Its translation is CASSATGSNYGYTF.

This rearrangement joins TRBV2 to TRBJ2-1, with D possibly TRBD2 on 5 matching bases. CDR1 is SNHLY and CDR2 is FYNNEI in the germline V gene. Between the trimmed V and J ends, which lost 3 bases and 3 bases, there was a span of 12 bases. CDR3 length: 15 amino acids. The CDR3 nucleotides read TGTGCCAGCAGTGATAGGCTCGGGGTCTACAATGAGCAGTTCTTC. Encoded protein: CASSDRLGVYNEQFF.